These 25 T cell receptor beta chains originate from one sample sequenced in a study of shared T cell receptors in the human thymus. Sequenced by immunoSEQ multiplex PCR; TCRdb stores in-frame clones only, minus some. This repertoire shows about 660,000 clones, more than 75% found once; its top ten account for about 0.01%. The sample was also linked to a second study, of human thymus T cells.

Specimen: thymocytes. The receptors were sampled from a boy younger than two with a congenital heart defect.

The chain has TRBV4-3 and TRBJ1-3; 8 nucleotides agree with TRBD1. Germline trimming cut 2 bases from V and 0 bases from J; bases unmatched to any gene: 15. The CDR3 is 20 amino acids. Germline assignment: CDR1 LGHNA and CDR2 YSLEER. The CDR3 protein is CASSQSRTGTTSPSGNTIYF. CDR3 DNA sequence: TGCGCCAGCAGCCAATCCCGGACAGGGACTACTTCCCCCTCTGGAAACACCATATATTTT.

The chain combines TRBV5-1 with TRBJ2-1, with D possibly being TRBD2 (6 bases). CDR3 length: 18 amino acids. Trimming removed 9 bases from V and 0 bases from J, with 25 bases in between. The germline V gene has CDR1 SGHRS and CDR2 YFSETQ. The CDR3 region is CATRRANGGSLSYNEQFF. The CDR3 DNA reads as TGCGCCACCAGACGGGCTAACGGGGGATCCCTCTCCTACAATGAGCAGTTCTTC.

The gene calls are TRBV7-2 and TRBJ1-2; weak D call: TRBD1 (5 bases). The germline gives CDR1 SGHTA, CDR2 FQGNSA. V was cut by 8 bases and J by 3 bases, with 7 bases left in between. The CDR3 length is 11 residues. The DNA of the CDR3 is TGTGCCAGCCGGGGGTACTATGGCTACACCTTC. Protein: CASRGYYGYTF.

The rearrangement joins TRBV4-2 to TRBJ2-7, with 7 positions matching TRBD1. Germline assignment: CDR1 LGHNA and CDR2 YNFKEQ. With V trimmed by 4 bases and J by 2 bases, 5 bases remained unmatched. This CDR3 has 14 amino acids. The chain's CDR3 is CASSPEDRPYEQYF. CDR3 sequence (DNA): TGTGCCAGCAGCCCAGAGGACAGGCCCTACGAGCAGTACTTC.

The chain uses TRBV27 and TRBJ2-3; 7 bases align to TRBD2. CDR1 MNHEY and CDR2 SMNVEV come from the germline V gene (reference sequence). The ends lost 1 base at V and 2 bases at J; junction bases unmatched: 3. The CDR3 is 15 residues long. This CDR3 reads CASSLWLADTDTQYF. CDR3 in DNA: TGTGCCAGCAGTTTATGGCTAGCGGACACAGATACGCAGTATTTT.

The chain links TRBV27 to TRBJ2-7; the D gene is possibly TRBD1 (6 bases). CDR1 is MNHEY and CDR2 is SMNVEV in the germline V gene (reference sequence). The V and J ends lost 8 bases and 2 bases respectively, with 13 bases between them. The CDR3 consists of 13 residues. The CDR3 region is CASRAGQPYEQYF. DNA of the CDR3: TGTGCCAGCCGTGCCGGACAGCCCTACGAGCAGTACTTC.

This clone was counted once. The CDR3 region has the DNA TGTGCCAGCAGCCCGACAGGGGGAGATACGCAGTATTTT. It codes for CASSPTGGDTQYF. The chain carries TRBV4-2 and TRBJ2-3; TRBD1 aligns across 9 bases. Trimming cost V 4 bases and J 5 bases; bases outside gene matches: 1. CDR3 length equals 13 residues. Germline CDR1 LGHNA, CDR2 YNFKEQ.

The chain carries TRBV19 and TRBJ1-2, with a tentative D call TRBD1 (5 bases). The germline CDR1 and CDR2 sequences are LNHDA and SQIVND (reference sequence). V lost 4 bases and J 6 bases, leaving 15 bases between the germline ends. This CDR3 has 14 residues. CDR3 bases: TGTGCCAGTAGTAACCGACAGCCGGGCAATGGCTACACCTTC. It yields the protein CASSNRQPGNGYTF.

The V and J genes are TRBV5-6 and TRBJ1-2; D may be TRBD1 (6 bases). The V end was cut by 2 bases, the J end by 3 bases, with 8 bases between. Germline V CDR1 and CDR2: SGHDT, YYEEEE. CDR3 size: 13 residues. CDR3 DNA sequence: TGTGCCAGCAGCTTAAAGGGGGACTATGGCTACACCTTC. This translates into CASSLKGDYGYTF.

This rearrangement joins TRBV30 to TRBJ1-1; 7 bases agree with TRBD1. The V and J ends lost 0 bases and 4 bases, in that order; junction bases with no gene match: 5. Per germline, CDR1 GTSNPN and CDR2 SVGIG (reference sequence). This CDR3 is built from 14 residues. CDR3 bases: TGTGCCTGGAGTGTATGGCAGGGGGGCACTGAAGCTTTCTTT. Its protein is CAWSVWQGGTEAFF. The full variable domain, its missing parts supplied by reference TRBV30 and TRBJ1-1, is SQTIHQWPATLVQPVGSPLSLECTVEGTSNPNLYWYRQAAGRGLQLLFYSVGIGQISSEVPQNLSASRPQDRQFILSSKKLLLSDSGFYLCAWSVWQGGTEAFFGQGTRLTVV.

Notes on this clone: One end of the junction is discordant with germline, which a read error may explain. The chain has TRBV18 and TRBJ2-5; TRBD2 agrees at 13 bases. CDR1 is KGHSH and CDR2 is LQKENI in the germline V gene. The CDR3 is made up of 17 amino acids. CDR3 loop: CASSPPGLAGPQETQYF. The CDR3 coding sequence is TGCGCCAGCTCACCACCGGGACTAGCGGGGCCCCAAGAGACCCAGTACTTC.

The V gene is TRBV19, the J gene TRBJ2-2, with 11 bases identical to TRBD2. The CDR3 length is 17 residues. Germline V gives CDR1 LNHDA, CDR2 SQIVND (reference sequence). V lost 4 bases, J lost 7 bases, and 11 bases stayed unmatched. In DNA form, the CDR3 reads TGTGCCAGTAGTAGGTCCGTAGCGGGAGGGAAAGGCGGGGAGCTGTTTTTT. Protein sequence: CASSRSVAGGKGGELFF. Drawing the rest from reference TRBV19 and TRBJ2-2, the complete variable domain is DGGITQSPKYLFRKEGQNVTLSCEQNLNHDAMYWYRQDPGQGLRLIYYSQIVNDFQKGDIAEGYSVSREKKESFPLTVTSAQKNPTAFYLCASSRSVAGGKGGELFFGEGSRLTVL.

This chain uses TRBV9 with TRBJ2-7, with TRBD2 matching 11 bases. This CDR3 has 18 amino acids. Germline trimming cut 0 bases from V and 2 bases from J; bases unmatched to any gene: 10. The germline V gene has CDR1 SGDLS and CDR2 YYNGEE. CDR3 sequence (DNA): TGTGCCAGCAGCGTAGTCGGGACTAGCGGAGCCCTTCCCTACGAGCAGTACTTC. This translates into CASSVVGTSGALPYEQYF.

This chain links TRBV5-8 with TRBJ2-1; 9 bases match TRBD1. In germline, CDR1 is SGHTS, CDR2 YDEGEE. The CDR3 covers 17 residues. After removal of 3 bases from V and 3 bases from J, the junction contained 10 bases not matched to a gene. The chain's CDR3 is CASSCLDPGQGYNEQFF. For the CDR3, the DNA is TGTGCCAGCAGCTGTCTCGACCCGGGACAGGGCTACAATGAGCAGTTCTTC.

This chain links TRBV11-2 with TRBJ2-6; D is undetermined. V gave up 6 bases and J gave up 0 bases, with 6 bases separating them. The CDR3 extends over 14 amino acids. Germline lookup yields CDR1 SGHAT and CDR2 FQNNGV. CDR3: CASSRDSGANVLTF. The CDR3 bases are TGTGCCAGCAGTAGAGACTCTGGGGCCAACGTCCTGACTTTC. Together with reference TRBV11-2 and TRBJ2-6, the CDR3 gives the full variable domain: EAGVAQSPRYKIIEKRQSVAFWCNPISGHATLYWYQQILGQGPKLLIQFQNNGVVDDSQLPKDRFSAERLKGVDSTLKIQPAKLEDSAVYLCASSRDSGANVLTFGAGSRLTVL.

J is TRBJ2-3 and V is TRBV5-1; a possible D gene is TRBD2 (5 bases). Germline values: CDR1 SGHRS, CDR2 YFSETQ. CDR3 length: 13 amino acids. Between the trimmed V and J ends, which lost 2 bases and 6 bases, there was a span of 10 bases. Written as DNA, the CDR3 is TGCGCCAGCAGCTTTCTAGCATGGGATACGCAGTATTTT. This sequence encodes CASSFLAWDTQYF.

CDR3 protein: CASSELAGVDTGELFF. In nucleotides, the CDR3 is TGTGCCAGCAGTGAACTAGCGGGAGTTGACACCGGGGAGCTGTTTTTT. The rearrangement joins TRBV6-1 to TRBJ2-2; 10 positions match TRBD2. Germline V lookup: CDR1 MNHNS, CDR2 SASEGT. J gave up 3 bases and V 2 bases, and 3 bases lay outside the gene matches. The CDR3 extends over 16 amino acids.

The chain is built from TRBV10-2 and TRBJ2-1; TRBD2 aligns across 10 bases. The CDR3 has 16 residues. The J segment lost 9 bases and the V segment lost 2 bases, leaving 10 bases of the junction unmatched. The germline V gene has CDR1 WSHSY and CDR2 SAAADI. CDR3 residues: CASSEHLAGESGEQFF. The CDR3 DNA reads as TGCGCCAGCAGTGAGCACCTAGCGGGAGAATCGGGTGAGCAGTTCTTC.

The chain carries TRBV28 and TRBJ2-7; 9 nucleotides agree with TRBD1. From germline, CDR1 is MDHEN and CDR2 SYDVKM. V lost 8 bases, J lost 6 bases, and 20 bases stayed unmatched. The CDR3 extends over 17 amino acids. CDR3 DNA: TGTGCCAGCGGCCGGGACAGGGAGGCTGATCCCTTACCCGAGCAGTACTTC. Translation gives CASGRDREADPLPEQYF.

The chain combines TRBV7-8 with TRBJ2-1; 14 bases match TRBD2. V was clipped by 4 bases and J by 6 bases; unmatched bases: 2. CDR3 length: 15 residues. Germline CDR1 is SGHVS and CDR2 is FQNEAQ. The CDR3 spells CASSSGLAGVNEQFF. The DNA for the CDR3 is TGTGCCAGCAGCTCGGGACTAGCGGGAGTCAATGAGCAGTTCTTC.

The CDR3 spells CASSPGFVGEKLFF. The CDR3 region has the DNA TGTGCCAGCAGCCCAGGGTTTGTCGGTGAAAAACTGTTTTTT. The V and J genes are TRBV28 and TRBJ1-4; D possibly corresponds to TRBD1 (5 bases). Germline lookup yields CDR1 MDHEN and CDR2 SYDVKM. Trimming cost V 6 bases and J 7 bases, with 15 bases left between them. CDR3 length: 14 amino acids.

The V call is TRBV5-8, the J call TRBJ2-3, with TRBD2 matching 12 bases. This CDR3 has 16 amino acids. Germline V gene data show CDR1 as SGHTS and CDR2 as YDEGEE. V was pared by 4 bases and J by 4 bases, with 7 bases of the junction left unmatched. CDR3 residues: CASSQRLAGVSDTQYF. Here the CDR3 DNA reads TGTGCCAGCAGCCAGAGACTAGCGGGAGTTTCAGATACGCAGTATTTT.

J is TRBJ1-2 and V is TRBV27, with TRBD1 as a possible D gene (5 bases). The CDR3 has 15 amino acids. V lost 0 bases and J lost 7, with 15 bases in between. Germline V gives CDR1 MNHEY, CDR2 SMNVEV (reference sequence). The CDR3 DNA sequence: TGTGCCAGCAGTTTATCCGGAACAGGTCTAGGTGGCTACACCTTC. Translated: CASSLSGTGLGGYTF.

The CDR3: CASSYSMKRDEQFF. In DNA, the CDR3 is TGTGCCAGCAGTTACTCGATGAAGCGGGATGAGCAGTTCTTC. V and J are TRBV6-6 and TRBJ2-1; maybe TRBD2 (6 bases). Germline V gene lookup returns CDR1 MNHNY and CDR2 SVGAGI (reference sequence). Trimming pared 0 bases from V and 8 bases from J, leaving 11 bases between. The CDR3 covers 14 residues.

This rearrangement joins TRBV29-1 to TRBJ2-1; unclear D gene. The CDR3 extends over 16 amino acids. The ends were cut back, 0 bases at V and 0 bases at J, with 12 bases in the middle. CDR1 SQVTM and CDR2 ANQGSEA come from the germline V gene. CDR3 nucleotides: TGCAGCGTTGAAGATCGGTCCCCCTACTCCTACAATGAGCAGTTCTTC. Protein: CSVEDRSPYSYNEQFF.